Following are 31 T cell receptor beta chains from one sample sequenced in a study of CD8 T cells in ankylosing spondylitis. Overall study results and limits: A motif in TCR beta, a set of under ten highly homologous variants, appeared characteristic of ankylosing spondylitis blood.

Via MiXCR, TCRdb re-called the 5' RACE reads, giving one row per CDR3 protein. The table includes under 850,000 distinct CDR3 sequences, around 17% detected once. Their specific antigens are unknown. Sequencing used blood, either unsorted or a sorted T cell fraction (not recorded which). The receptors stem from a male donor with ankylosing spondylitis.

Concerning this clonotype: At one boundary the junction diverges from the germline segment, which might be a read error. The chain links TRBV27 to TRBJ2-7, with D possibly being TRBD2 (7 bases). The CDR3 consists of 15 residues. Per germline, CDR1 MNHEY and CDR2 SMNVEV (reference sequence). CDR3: CASSSLGGPSYDQYF. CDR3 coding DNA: TGTGCCAGCTCCTCACTGGGGGGGCCCAGCTACGACCAGTACTTC.

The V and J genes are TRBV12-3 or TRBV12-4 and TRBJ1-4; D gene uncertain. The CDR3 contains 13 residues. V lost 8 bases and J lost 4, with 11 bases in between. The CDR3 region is CASRGLGNEKLFF. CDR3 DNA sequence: TGTGCCAGCCGTGGGTTGGGTAATGAAAAACTGTTTTTT.

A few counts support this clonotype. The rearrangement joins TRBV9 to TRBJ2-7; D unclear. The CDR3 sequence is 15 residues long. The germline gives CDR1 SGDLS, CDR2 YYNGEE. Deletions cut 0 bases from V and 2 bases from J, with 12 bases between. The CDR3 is CASSVASDITYEQYF. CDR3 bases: TGTGCCAGCAGCGTAGCCAGCGATATTACCTACGAGCAGTACTTC.

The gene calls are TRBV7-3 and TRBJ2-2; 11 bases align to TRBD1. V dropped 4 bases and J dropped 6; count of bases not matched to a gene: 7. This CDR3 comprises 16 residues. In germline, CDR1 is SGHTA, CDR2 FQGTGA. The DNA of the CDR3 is TGTGCCAGCAGCTCGCTCCCGGGACAGGGGGCCGGGGAGCTGTTTTTT. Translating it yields CASSSLPGQGAGELFF.

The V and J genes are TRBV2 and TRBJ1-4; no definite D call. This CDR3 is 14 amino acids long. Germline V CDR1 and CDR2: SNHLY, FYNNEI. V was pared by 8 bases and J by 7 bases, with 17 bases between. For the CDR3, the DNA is TGTGCCAGCGGGAGCCAGGCGAGGGCTGAAAAACTGTTTTTT. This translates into CASGSQARAEKLFF.

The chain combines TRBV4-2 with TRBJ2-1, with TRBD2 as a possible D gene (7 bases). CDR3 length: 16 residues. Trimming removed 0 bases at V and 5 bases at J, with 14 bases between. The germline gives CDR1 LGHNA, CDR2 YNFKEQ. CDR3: CASSQDPPGGNNEQFF. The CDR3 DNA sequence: TGTGCCAGCAGCCAAGACCCGCCGGGGGGCAACAATGAGCAGTTCTTC.

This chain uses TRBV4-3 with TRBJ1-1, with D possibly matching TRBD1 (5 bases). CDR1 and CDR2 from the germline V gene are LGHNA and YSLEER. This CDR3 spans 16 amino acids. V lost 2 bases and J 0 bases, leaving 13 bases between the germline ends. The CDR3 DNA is TGCGCCAGCAGCCAATTTTTCCAGGGTATGAACACTGAAGCTTTCTTT. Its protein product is CASSQFFQGMNTEAFF.

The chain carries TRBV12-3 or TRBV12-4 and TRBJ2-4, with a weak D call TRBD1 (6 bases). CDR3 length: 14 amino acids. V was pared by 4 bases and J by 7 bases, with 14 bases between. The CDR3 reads CASSYRTAVNIQYF. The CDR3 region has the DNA TGTGCCAGCAGTTACAGGACAGCCGTTAACATTCAGTACTTC.

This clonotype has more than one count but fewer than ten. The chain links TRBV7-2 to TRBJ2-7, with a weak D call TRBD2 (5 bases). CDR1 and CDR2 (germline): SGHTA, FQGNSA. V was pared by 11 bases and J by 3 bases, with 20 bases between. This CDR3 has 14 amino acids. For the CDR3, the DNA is TGTGCCTCGAGGGAGCGGCCCCAAGACTACGAGCAGTACTTC. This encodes CASRERPQDYEQYF.

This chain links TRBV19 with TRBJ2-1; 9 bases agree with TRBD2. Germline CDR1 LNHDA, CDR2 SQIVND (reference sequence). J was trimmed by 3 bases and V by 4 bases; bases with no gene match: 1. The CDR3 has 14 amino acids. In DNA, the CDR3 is TGTGCCAGTAGTAAGCGGGGGGTCTACAATGAGCAGTTCTTC. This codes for CASSKRGVYNEQFF.

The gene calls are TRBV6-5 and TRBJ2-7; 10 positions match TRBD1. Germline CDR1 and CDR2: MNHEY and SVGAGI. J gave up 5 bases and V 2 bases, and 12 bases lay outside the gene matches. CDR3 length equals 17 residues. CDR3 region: CASSYAAGQGVDDEQYF. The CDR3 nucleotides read TGTGCCAGCAGTTACGCAGCAGGACAGGGGGTTGACGACGAGCAGTACTTC.

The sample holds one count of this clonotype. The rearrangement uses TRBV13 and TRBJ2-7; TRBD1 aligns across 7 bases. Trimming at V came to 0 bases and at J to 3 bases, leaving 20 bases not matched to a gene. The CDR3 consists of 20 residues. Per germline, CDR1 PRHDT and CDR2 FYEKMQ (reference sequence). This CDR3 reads CASSLGPTGANLLSRYEQYF. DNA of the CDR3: TGTGCCAGCAGCTTAGGGCCCACAGGGGCGAATTTACTATCTCGCTACGAGCAGTACTTC.

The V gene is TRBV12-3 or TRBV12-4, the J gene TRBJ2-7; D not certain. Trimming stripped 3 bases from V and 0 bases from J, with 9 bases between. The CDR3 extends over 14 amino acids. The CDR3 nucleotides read TGTGCCAGCAGTTTCGGGCCTAACTCCTACGAGCAGTACTTC. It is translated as CASSFGPNSYEQYF.

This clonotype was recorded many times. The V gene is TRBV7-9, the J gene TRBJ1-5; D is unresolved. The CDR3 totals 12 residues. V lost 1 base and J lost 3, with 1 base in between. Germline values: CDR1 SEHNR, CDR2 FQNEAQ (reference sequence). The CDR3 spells CASSLDNQPQHF. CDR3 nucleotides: TGTGCCAGCAGCTTAGACAATCAGCCCCAGCATTTT.

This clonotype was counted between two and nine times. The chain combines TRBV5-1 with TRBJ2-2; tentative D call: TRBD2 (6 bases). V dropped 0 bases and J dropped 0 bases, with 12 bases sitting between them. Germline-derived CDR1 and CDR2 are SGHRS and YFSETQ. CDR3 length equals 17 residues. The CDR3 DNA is TGCGCCAGCAGCTTGGCGCGGGGACTGGCGAACACCGGGGAGCTGTTTTTT. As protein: CASSLARGLANTGELFF.

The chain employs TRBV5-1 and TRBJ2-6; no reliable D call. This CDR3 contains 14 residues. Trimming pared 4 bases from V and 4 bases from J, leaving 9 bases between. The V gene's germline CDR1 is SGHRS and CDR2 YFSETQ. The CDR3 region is CASSPQSGANVLTF. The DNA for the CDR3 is TGCGCCAGCAGCCCCCAGTCGGGGGCCAACGTCCTGACTTTC.

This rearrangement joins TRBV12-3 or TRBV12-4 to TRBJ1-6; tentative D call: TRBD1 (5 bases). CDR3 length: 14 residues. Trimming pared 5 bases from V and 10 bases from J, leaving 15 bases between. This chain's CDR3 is CASSPTESGSPLHF. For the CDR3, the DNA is TGTGCCAGCAGTCCGACAGAATCTGGCTCACCCCTCCACTTT.

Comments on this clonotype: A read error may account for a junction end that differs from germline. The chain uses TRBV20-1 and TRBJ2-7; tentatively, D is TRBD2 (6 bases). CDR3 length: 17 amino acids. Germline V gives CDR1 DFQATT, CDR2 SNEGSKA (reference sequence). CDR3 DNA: TGCTGTGCTAGTGCCCCAGGCGTGGGCGGGGCAACCTACGAGCAGTACTTC. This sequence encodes CCASAPGVGGATYEQYF.

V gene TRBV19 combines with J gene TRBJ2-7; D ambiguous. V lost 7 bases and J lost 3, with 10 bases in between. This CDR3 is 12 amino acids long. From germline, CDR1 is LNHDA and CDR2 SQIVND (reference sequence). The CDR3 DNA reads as TGTGCCAGTACTGGGCCTCACTACGAGCAGTACTTC. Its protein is CASTGPHYEQYF.

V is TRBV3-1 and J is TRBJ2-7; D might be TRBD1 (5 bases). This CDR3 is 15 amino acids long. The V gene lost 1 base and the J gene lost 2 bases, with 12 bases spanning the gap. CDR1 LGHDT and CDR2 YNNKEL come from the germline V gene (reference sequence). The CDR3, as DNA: TGTGCCAGCAGCCAAGTAAGGGGTATCCCCTACGAGCAGTACTTC. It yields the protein CASSQVRGIPYEQYF.

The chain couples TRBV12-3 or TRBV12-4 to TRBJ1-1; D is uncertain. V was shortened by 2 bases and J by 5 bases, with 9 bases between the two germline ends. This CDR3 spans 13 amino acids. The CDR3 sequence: CASSLKVLTEAFF. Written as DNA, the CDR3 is TGTGCCAGCAGTTTAAAGGTCCTAACTGAAGCTTTCTTT.

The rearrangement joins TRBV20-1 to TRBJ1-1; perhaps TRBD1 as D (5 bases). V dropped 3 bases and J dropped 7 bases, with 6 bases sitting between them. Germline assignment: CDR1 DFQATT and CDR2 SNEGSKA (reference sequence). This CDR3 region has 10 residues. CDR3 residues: CSASDSEAFF. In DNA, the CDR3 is TGCAGTGCTAGTGACAGTGAAGCTTTCTTT.

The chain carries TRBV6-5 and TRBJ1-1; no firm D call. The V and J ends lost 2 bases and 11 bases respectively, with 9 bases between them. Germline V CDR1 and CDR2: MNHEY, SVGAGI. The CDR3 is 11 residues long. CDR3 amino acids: CASSYGESAFF. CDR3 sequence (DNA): TGTGCCAGCAGTTACGGGGAATCGGCTTTCTTT.

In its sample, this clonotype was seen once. DNA of the CDR3: TGTGCCAGCAGTTACTCGGCCTCTGGGGCCAACGTCCTGACTTTC. This codes for CASSYSASGANVLTF. This chain connects TRBV6-5 to TRBJ2-6; D is undetermined. Between the trimmed V and J ends, which lost 0 bases and 0 bases, there was a span of 3 bases. The CDR3 spans 15 residues. Germline values: CDR1 MNHEY, CDR2 SVGAGI.

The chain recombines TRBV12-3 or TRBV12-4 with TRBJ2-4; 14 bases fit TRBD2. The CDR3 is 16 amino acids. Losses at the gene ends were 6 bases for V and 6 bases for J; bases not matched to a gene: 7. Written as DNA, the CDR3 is TGTGCCAGCAGCTTTACCGGGACTAGCGGGAGAAACATTCAGTACTTC. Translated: CASSFTGTSGRNIQYF.

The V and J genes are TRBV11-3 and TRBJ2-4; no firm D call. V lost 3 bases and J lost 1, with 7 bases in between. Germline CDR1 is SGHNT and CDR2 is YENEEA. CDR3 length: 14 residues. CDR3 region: CASSFGQAKNIQYF. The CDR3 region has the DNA TGTGCCAGCAGCTTTGGGCAGGCCAAAAACATTCAGTACTTC.

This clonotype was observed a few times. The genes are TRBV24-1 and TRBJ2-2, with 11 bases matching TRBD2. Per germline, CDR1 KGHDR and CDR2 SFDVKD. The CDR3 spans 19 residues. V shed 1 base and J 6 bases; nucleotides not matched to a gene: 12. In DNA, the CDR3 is TGTGCCACCAGTGATTTTGCCCTAGCGGGAGGTGAGATTGCCGGGGAGCTGTTTTTT. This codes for CATSDFALAGGEIAGELFF.

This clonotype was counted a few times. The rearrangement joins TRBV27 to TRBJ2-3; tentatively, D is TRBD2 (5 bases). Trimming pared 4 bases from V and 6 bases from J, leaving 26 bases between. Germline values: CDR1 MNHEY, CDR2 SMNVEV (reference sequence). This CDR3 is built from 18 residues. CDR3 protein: CASSSGTWRRSRRDTQYF. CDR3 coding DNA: TGTGCCAGCAGTTCCGGAACTTGGAGGCGGTCCCGGCGGGATACGCAGTATTTT.

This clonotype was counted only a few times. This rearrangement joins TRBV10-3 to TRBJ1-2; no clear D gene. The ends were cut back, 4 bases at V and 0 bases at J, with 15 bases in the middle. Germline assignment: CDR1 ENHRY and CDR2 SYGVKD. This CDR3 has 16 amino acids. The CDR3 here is CAISAVQEVSNYGYTF. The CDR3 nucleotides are TGTGCCATCAGTGCGGTTCAGGAGGTCTCTAACTATGGCTACACCTTC.

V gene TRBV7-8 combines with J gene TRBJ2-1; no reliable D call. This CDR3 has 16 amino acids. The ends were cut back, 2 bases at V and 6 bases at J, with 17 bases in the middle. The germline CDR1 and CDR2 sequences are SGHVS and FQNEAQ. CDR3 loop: CASSLTLIIPINEQFF. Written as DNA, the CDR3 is TGTGCCAGCAGCTTAACGCTGATTATACCTATCAATGAGCAGTTCTTC.

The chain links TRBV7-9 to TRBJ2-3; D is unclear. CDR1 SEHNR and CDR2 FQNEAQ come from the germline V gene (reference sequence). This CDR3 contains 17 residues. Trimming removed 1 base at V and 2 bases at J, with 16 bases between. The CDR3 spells CASSLGSTAAHTDTQYF. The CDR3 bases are TGTGCCAGCAGCTTAGGAAGTACGGCGGCTCACACAGATACGCAGTATTTT.